Reported below is one T cell receptor (beta chain). These data belong to a study of blood T cell repertoires in COVID-19. The overall study: The origin of the acute and convalescent COVID-19 samples was the United States, Italy and Spain. In each case, the material was cDNA or gDNA derived from T cells, B-cell-depleted T cells, or PBMCs.

Trimming stripped 3 bases from V and 0 bases from J, with 12 bases between. This CDR3 is 16 amino acids long. Germline CDR1 reads ENHRY; CDR2 reads SYGVKD. Original processing notes: By means of reference gene primer amplification, nucleated cell counts were estimated. Sequencing was performed with immunoSEQ multiplex PCR; in TCRdb, only in-frame clones are kept and a portion is missing. V, J and clone size are taken as reported in that table, and D and trimming were inferred from the DNA itself. The data show about 39,000 clones, around 84% seen once. Sequencing was done on a sample of peripheral blood. This clonotype was sampled from a man aged 65 to 85 with acute or convalescent COVID-19. The V and J genes are TRBV10-3 and TRBJ2-4; D not certain. CDR3 loop: CAISDGDRLAKNIQYF. The CDR3 bases are TGTGCCATCAGTGATGGAGATCGACTAGCCAAAAACATTCAGTACTTC.